This entry lists 7 T cell receptor beta chains sequenced from one sample in a study of regulatory T cells in long-lasting Graves disease. CDR3 regions were amplified by Arm-PCR using iRepertoire HTBI primers to build TCR beta libraries. TCRdb recomputed calls from the multiplex PCR reads with MiXCR, one row per CDR3 protein. The data contain 350,000 to 450,000 distinct CDR3 sequences, about 21% of them singletons. The time point denotes: persistent/refractory GD, antithyroid drugs over 5 years with positive TRAb. Researchers made the TCR library from RNA that was extracted from PBMCs. The sequencing here drew on peripheral blood mononuclear cells (PBMCs), taken when the disease was refractory, from a patient treated with antithyroid drugs. The receptors were gathered from a female donor with Graves disease.

The chain links TRBV9 to TRBJ2-5, with 12 bases lining up with TRBD2. Trimming removed 0 bases from V and 4 bases from J; junction bases left unmatched: 13. The CDR3 totals 19 residues. The germline V gene has CDR1 SGDLS and CDR2 YYNGEE. The CDR3 DNA reads as TGTGCCAGCAGCGTAGACGAGACTAGCGGGAGAGGGCAGTTAGAGACCCAGTACTTC. This codes for CASSVDETSGRGQLETQYF.

This clonotype was counted a few times. The chain carries TRBV7-2 and TRBJ2-7; 12 bases match TRBD2. The CDR3 loop spans 15 amino acids. V shed 5 bases, J shed 4 bases, and the junction held 6 bases outside the gene matches. CDR1 SGHTA and CDR2 FQGNSA come from the germline V gene. The CDR3, as DNA: TGTGCCAGCAGCGCCCGTGGACTAGCGGGGTACGAGCAGTACTTC. Translated: CASSARGLAGYEQYF.

A few counts support this clonotype. The chain recombines TRBV20-1 with TRBJ2-1; the D gene is possibly TRBD2 (6 bases). The CDR3 is made up of 13 amino acids. Germline lookup yields CDR1 DFQATT and CDR2 SNEGSKA (reference sequence). Between the trimmed V and J ends, which lost 5 bases and 0 bases, there was a span of 8 bases. The CDR3 spells CSALARSYNEQFF. The CDR3 nucleotides are TGCAGTGCTCTAGCGCGCTCCTACAATGAGCAGTTCTTC.

This clonotype was seen at least ten times. This rearrangement joins TRBV28 to TRBJ1-1; D gene unclear. CDR3 length: 12 residues. V dropped 6 bases and J dropped 3 bases, with 8 bases sitting between them. CDR1 MDHEN and CDR2 SYDVKM come from the germline V gene. The CDR3 bases are TGTGCCAGCAGCTTGACGTACACTGAAGCTTTCTTT. It yields the protein CASSLTYTEAFF.

The rearrangement joins TRBV6-2 or TRBV6-3 to TRBJ2-1; 7 positions match TRBD2. There are 18 residues in the CDR3. Germline CDR1 MNHEY, CDR2 SVGEGT. With 5 bases clipped from V and 3 bases from J, the junction kept 16 bases outside the gene matches. In DNA, the CDR3 is TGTGCCAGCAGTGAAAGAACTAGCGCAAACCCCTTCTACAATGAGCAGTTCTTC. Translating gives CASSERTSANPFYNEQFF.

This clonotype was detected many times. This rearrangement joins TRBV7-2 to TRBJ2-7; D possibly matches TRBD1 or TRBD2 (5 bases each). The CDR3 runs 13 residues. CDR1 is SGHTA, CDR2 FQGNSA, per germline. V gave up 1 base and J gave up 6 bases, with 10 bases separating them. CDR3 amino acids: CASSLGGTAEQYF. CDR3 coding DNA: TGTGCCAGCAGCTTAGGAGGGACGGCCGAGCAGTACTTC. The whole variable domain, filled in from reference TRBV7-2 and TRBJ2-7, reads GAGVSQSPSNKVTEKGKDVELRCDPISGHTALYWYRQSLGQGLEFLIYFQGNSAPDKSGLPSDRFSAERTGGSVSTLTIQRTQQEDSAVYLCASSLGGTAEQYFGPGTRLTVT.

The chain employs TRBV27 and TRBJ2-2; TRBD2 agrees at 7 bases. CDR1 is MNHEY, CDR2 SMNVEV, per germline (reference sequence). V lost 3 bases, J lost 7 bases, and 2 bases stayed unmatched. This CDR3 has 13 residues. The CDR3 DNA reads TGTGCCAGCAGTTTTCGGACTAGCGGGGAGCTGTTTTTT. Its protein is CASSFRTSGELFF.